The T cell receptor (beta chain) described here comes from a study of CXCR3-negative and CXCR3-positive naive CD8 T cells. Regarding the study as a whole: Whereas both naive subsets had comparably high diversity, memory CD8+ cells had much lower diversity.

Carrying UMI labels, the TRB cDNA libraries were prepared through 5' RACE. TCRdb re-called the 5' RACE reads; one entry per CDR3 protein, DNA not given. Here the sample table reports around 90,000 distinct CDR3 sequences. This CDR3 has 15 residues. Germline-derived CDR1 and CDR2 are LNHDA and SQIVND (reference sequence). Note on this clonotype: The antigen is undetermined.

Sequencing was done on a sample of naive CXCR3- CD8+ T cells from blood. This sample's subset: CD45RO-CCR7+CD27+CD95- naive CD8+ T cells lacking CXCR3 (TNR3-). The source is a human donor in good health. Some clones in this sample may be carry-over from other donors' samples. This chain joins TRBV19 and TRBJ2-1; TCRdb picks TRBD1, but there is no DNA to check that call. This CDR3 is CASSIGARVFDEQFF.